The sequence of this T cell receptor beta chain was determined in a study of CD8+CD57+ T cells in acquired aplastic anemia. Study in general: Sorted CD4+ and CD8+ cells gave a mean 3.2 ug DNA, range roughly 0.19 to 30 ug.

Selection for sequencing was limited to patients who had shown CD8+CD57+ cell expansion by flow cytometry. A severe acquired aplastic anemia diagnosis applied to all patients. Receipt of therapy had not occurred in any patient by the time of blood sampling. This CDR3 spans 13 amino acids. Per germline, CDR1 MNHNS and CDR2 SASEGT. Deletions cut 2 bases from V and 9 bases from J, with 11 bases between. TCR beta VDJ combinations and CDR3 sequences were profiled from genomic DNA. Each CDR3 protein gets one entry after TCRdb re-called the reads with MiXCR. The table lists some 170,000 distinct CDR3 sequences, roughly 48% of them singletons. Study-wide results and caveats: In common between the patients and the controls were more than 25 CD8+ CDR3 sequences.

There are many counts of this clonotype. Its antigen is as yet unknown. This clonotype originated in a human donor with aplastic anemia. This rearrangement joins TRBV6-1 to TRBJ1-3; D is possibly TRBD1 (5 bases). Material for sequencing was sorted CD4+, CD8+, or CD8+CD57+ T cells (not recorded which) from PBMCs. CDR3 sequence: CASSESYQGTIYF. The CDR3 region has the DNA TGTGCCAGCAGTGAATCCTACCAGGGCACCATATATTTT.